A single sample gave rise to the 2 T cell receptor beta chains below, sequenced in a study of blood T cell repertoires in COVID-19. TCRdb's table, derived via immunoSEQ multiplex PCR, lists solely in-frame clones and lacks some. Of about 480,000 clones listed, approximately 87% are singletons. Source material: PBMCs or T cells enriched from blood (not recorded which). These receptors were collected from a woman aged 40-49 years who had recovered from COVID-19.

This chain joins TRBV12-5 and TRBJ1-2, with TRBD1 matching 7 bases. There are 16 residues in the CDR3. Trimming at V came to 4 bases and at J to 0 bases, leaving 8 bases not matched to a gene. Germline CDR1 and CDR2: LGHNT and FRNRAP. CDR3 loop: CASGYTGTAANYGYTF. DNA for the CDR3: TGTGCTAGTGGTTACACCGGGACAGCAGCTAACTATGGCTACACCTTC.

This chain links TRBV5-6 with TRBJ2-7, with D perhaps TRBD2 (6 bases). Germline CDR1 SGHDT, CDR2 YYEEEE. Trimming shortened V by 1 base and J by 2 bases, and 22 bases separated the two germline ends. The CDR3 is 18 residues long. The chain's CDR3 is CASSLIGGRGTFTYEQYF. Here the CDR3 DNA reads TGTGCCAGCAGCTTGATCGGTGGTCGAGGGACTTTTACCTACGAGCAGTACTTC. The variable domain in full, with the rest retrieved from reference TRBV5-6 and TRBJ2-7, is DAGVTQSPTHLIKTRGQQVTLRCSPKSGHDTVSWYQQALGQGPQFIFQYYEEEERQRGNFPDRFSGHQFPNYSSELNVNALLLGDSALYLCASSLIGGRGTFTYEQYFGPGTRLTVT.